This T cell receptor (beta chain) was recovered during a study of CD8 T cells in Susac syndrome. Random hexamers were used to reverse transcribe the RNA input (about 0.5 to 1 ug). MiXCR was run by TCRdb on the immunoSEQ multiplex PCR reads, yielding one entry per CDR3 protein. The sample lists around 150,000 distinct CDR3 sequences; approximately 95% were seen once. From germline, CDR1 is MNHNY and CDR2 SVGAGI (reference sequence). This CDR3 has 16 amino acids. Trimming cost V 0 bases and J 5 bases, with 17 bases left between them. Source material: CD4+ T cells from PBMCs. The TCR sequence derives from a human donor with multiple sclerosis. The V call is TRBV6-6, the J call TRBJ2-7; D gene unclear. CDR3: CASSYSIKASPHEQYF. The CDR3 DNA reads TGTGCCAGCAGTTACTCGATAAAAGCCTCCCCCCACGAGCAGTACTTC.